Listed below are T cell receptor beta chains from one sample, sequenced in a study of metastatic and nonmetastatic thyroid tumors. Using MiXCR, TCRdb re-called clones from the PCR reads. Here the sample spans tens of thousands of clones, about 15% being singletons. Sample: blood. Every receptor here comes from a female donor with papillary thyroid cancer or a benign thyroid nodule (not recorded which). Some clones in this sample may be carry-over from other donors' samples. Both conserved end residues are trimmed from each CDR3. The D gene is left open where the match is weak. Size tells how often a clone was seen (once, few, many) or the class of an expanded clone, and some rows leave it out.

J,size,V,D,CDR3
TRBJ1-1,-,TRBV12-3/TRBV12-4,-,ASSQTVNTEAF
TRBJ1-1,many,TRBV20-1,TRBD1,SATGTGGMGTEAF
TRBJ1-2,medium-sized,TRBV6-1,-,ASSKQGSGYT
TRBJ1-1,many,TRBV14,-,ASSPNMNTEAF
TRBJ2-3,-,TRBV5-1,-,SNSLGGDTSTDTQY
TRBJ2-2,few,TRBV7-6,-,ASSLLGELF
TRBJ1-3,many,TRBV6-1,-,ASDSISGNTIY
TRBJ2-7,-,TRBV5-1,TRBD2,ASSRWGLEGADEQY
TRBJ2-5,few,TRBV28,-,ASSFAGVVETHY
TRBJ1-2,few,TRBV28,-,ASSPNLWGTQ
TRBJ1-2,-,TRBV6-2/TRBV6-3,-,ASSGADYGYT
TRBJ1-1,-,TRBV4-1,TRBD1,ASSQDLLPTGVDHEAF
TRBJ2-7,-,TRBV5-1,TRBD1,ASSHPAGWTGRNEQY
TRBJ1-3,many,TRBV5-5,TRBD1,ASSYQGASGNTIY
TRBJ2-1,many,TRBV30,-,ACNVGSYNEQF
TRBJ2-7,many,TRBV11-3,-,ASSRGIAGEQY
TRBJ2-3,many,TRBV16,TRBD2,ASSQSLAGGDTQY
TRBJ2-3,many,TRBV29-1,TRBD2,SVEGGRAGADTQY
TRBJ2-3,many,TRBV12-3/TRBV12-4,TRBD1,ASSRDRVSDTQY
TRBJ2-1,many,TRBV28,-,ASSLWGTGSDNEQF
TRBJ1-4,-,TRBV4-1,-,ASSASTGTGEKLF
TRBJ2-1,-,TRBV24-1,-,ATSDPRWNDQF
TRBJ2-5,many,TRBV29-1,TRBD2,SVVLAGRGETQY
TRBJ2-3,many,TRBV14,-,ASSHDPRDTQY
TRBJ2-6,many,TRBV6-5,-,ASSYISGANVLT
TRBJ1-4,many,TRBV4-1,TRBD1,ASSQSGTGSEKLF
TRBJ2-3,many,TRBV6-4,TRBD2,ASSDRPSGNTDTQY
TRBJ1-3,many,TRBV7-2,-,ASSSQGPHHSGNTIY
TRBJ2-1,many,TRBV6-5,-,ASSYPGTSNEQF
TRBJ2-7,many,TRBV7-9,-,ASSSAGVYEQY
TRBJ2-3,few,TRBV4-2,TRBD2,ASSQELAGTGRDTQY
TRBJ2-1,many,TRBV11-2,TRBD2,ASSYRSGSSYNEQF
TRBJ2-7,-,TRBV10-3,-,AISGIDRIQTYEQY
TRBJ1-1,few,TRBV10-3,-,ATGTGRENTEAF
TRBJ1-1,few,TRBV12-3/TRBV12-4,-,ASRTANTEAF
TRBJ2-7,few,TRBV6-1,-,ASSLDPVRYEQY
TRBJ1-1,many,TRBV30,-,AWDAAASTEAF
TRBJ2-3,few,TRBV6-2/TRBV6-3,-,ASSPTVCGSDTQY
TRBJ1-1,-,TRBV7-3,TRBD1,ASSVDPGQAPF
TRBJ2-2,many,TRBV5-1,TRBD2,ASSLDVGLAAGELF